The present T cell receptor (beta chain) was sequenced within a study of shared clonotypes between healthy human individuals. Libraries were prepared by immunoSEQ multiplex PCR; TCRdb keeps only in-frame clonotypes and omits some of them. The table lists roughly 1 million clones, approximately 68% of them singletons, with approximately 1.5% in the top ten. The CDR3 consists of 14 residues. Germline lookup yields CDR1 SGHVS and CDR2 FQNEAQ. V dropped 6 bases and J dropped 10; count of bases not matched to a gene: 8. Broader study findings: Sampling covered nothing but blood. Tissue TCR repertoires likely differ from those found in blood.

Notes on this clone: What it binds is unknown.

The TCR was taken from a man aged 18 to 30 in good health. The chain links TRBV7-8 to TRBJ2-1; 11 nucleotides align to TRBD2. The sequencing input was memory CD4+ T cells sorted from blood. The subset is: CD45RA-negative fraction. The CDR3 DNA reads as TGTGCCAGCAGTGGTAGCGGGGGGGCCCGAGAGCAGTTCTTC. It codes for CASSGSGGAREQFF.